This TCR beta chain was documented in a study of technical replicates of blood from a few donors. The CDR3 is 15 residues long. The germline CDR1 and CDR2 sequences are MGHRA and YSYEKL. Trimming removed 1 base from V and 3 bases from J; junction bases left unmatched: 2. Repertoires were generated with immunoSEQ multiplex PCR, while TCRdb's copy carries only in-frame clones and drops some. The table lists 7,500 to 9,500 clones, roughly nine tenths of them singletons, with around 10% in the top ten. Input material: PBMCs. The clonotype comes from a human donor in good health. This chain links TRBV4-1 with TRBJ2-7; 11 bases are shared with TRBD2. For the CDR3, the DNA is TGCGCCAGCAGCCAAGCGGGACTAGCGGTCTACGAGCAGTACTTC. It is translated as CASSQAGLAVYEQYF.